This TCR beta chain is from a study of blood T cell repertoires in COVID-19 (TCRdb year 2020). About the investigation overall: The collaborator samples originated in the United States, Italy and Spain and spanned the acute and convalescent phases of COVID-19. The prospective study material was composed of cDNA or gDNA derived from T cells, B-cell-depleted T cells, or PBMCs. The dataset comprised deeply sampled blood TCRbeta repertoires from subjects exposed to, actively infected with, or recovered from COVID-19. The repertoires were released in a freely available public database meant as a resource for research on the immune response to SARS-CoV-2. The samples were drawn from the first 160 participants of the ongoing ImmuneRACE study and from 1,254 subjects provided by 6 global collaborators. A de-identified subject ID, COVID-19 status, age in years and sex were almost always included in the sample metadata. Where HLA class I and class II types were available, the types were taken from metadata supplied by the sample provider, not from assay-based typing.

This clone was found once. What antigen it recognizes has not been identified. Base qualities are not at hand, and no much larger clone is one base apart. On the study overall, not on this receptor specifically: The amount of clinical and demographic metadata varied by source and participant and was provided uncurated.

In the prospective study, participants were about 18 to 95 years old, resided in under 30 geographic areas of the United States, and were enrolled through a virtual design. In the prospective study, cohorts were assigned on the basis of participant-reported clinical history obtained from a screening survey and a study questionnaire. ImmuneRACE Cohort 3 recovered participants were defined by two consecutive negative NP/OP PCR tests, healthcare professional clearance, or symptom resolution. In the prospective study, whole blood, serum and a nasopharyngeal or oropharyngeal swab were collected from each participant by mobile phlebotomists. Prospective study participants could optionally give additional blood draws and questionnaires over a 2-month period. Blood samples from the prospective study were shipped frozen or at room temperature prior to DNA extraction. The CDR3 numbers 15 residues from cysteine through phenylalanine. Of all the DNA, just the CDR3 is kept, 45 bases in frame from base 1. The germline V gene yields KGHSH for CDR1 and LQKENI for CDR2. Clipping removes 3 bases from V and 1 base from J, with 2 as the unmatched junction base count.

The immunoSEQ Assay, a bias-controlled multiplex PCR, was used to amplify TCRbeta CDR3 regions from genomic DNA. The authors processed their data as follows. Within the assay, amplification of reference gene primers was used to estimate how many nucleated cells each sample contained. To quantify the absolute abundance of each unique TCRbeta CDR3 rearrangement, sequence reads were collapsed and filtered. For each sample, productive Simpson clonality was calculated by taking the square root of Simpson's diversity index across productive rearrangements. Imported from immuneACCESS, the table was reduced by TCRdb to in-frame sequences with V and J called. These copies leave out some clones; in studies compared against another copy, an unresolved V gene accounts for under half, and the cause of the remainder is not known. V and J calls and clone size are as listed in that table; D and trimming were resolved from the DNA. The sample table shows 200,000 to 300,000 clones, and 86% are seen once. Under 3% of the sample comes from the top ten.

This receptor was taken from a woman younger than 35 who had recovered from COVID-19. Recombination linked TRBV18 to TRBJ1-1; TRBD1 lines up with 10 middle nucleotides. Sample: PBMCs or T cells enriched from blood (not recorded which). The nucleotide sequence is TGTGCCAGCTCACCGACAGGGGGCCAGAACACTGAAGCTTTCTTT. Translation gives CASSPTGGQNTEAFF.